The clone carrying this T cell receptor (beta chain) was counted between two and nine times. Its specificity is not known. The junction does not match germline at one end; this may be a read error. The data originate from a study of vaccination effects on CD4 cells after COVID-19. Antigen-specific CD4+ T cells were first expanded with viral peptide pools by the ViraFEST assay and only then sequenced. Having been cultured for ten to eleven days, the cells underwent CD4+ T cell isolation. The healthy vaccine recipients, who had no prior SARS-CoV-2 infection, showed negative nucleocapsid antibodies. Half of the medium was exchanged for IL-2 medium on both days 3 and 7. Libraries were prepared by immunoSEQ multiplex PCR; TCRdb keeps only in-frame clonotypes and omits some of them. The sample comprises roughly 41,000 clones, 65% to 80% of which are singletons, and around 2.8% rests with the top ten. This clonotype originated in a human donor who received a COVID-19 vaccine. The material was CD4+ T cells from PBMCs cultured with HCoV-NL63 spike peptides, obtained before COVID-19 vaccination.

The CDR3 DNA sequence: TGCGCCAGCAGTGAAGACTATTATTCACCCCTCCACTTT. This codes for CASSEDYYSPLHF. The genes are TRBV10-2 and TRBJ1-6; D is unresolved. This CDR3 is built from 13 residues. Germline CDR1 is WSHSY and CDR2 is SAAADI.